The T cell receptor (beta chain) described here comes from a study of blood T cell repertoires in COVID-19. As originally analysed: Reference gene primer amplification in the assay estimated nucleated cell counts. The table came from immunoSEQ multiplex PCR; TCRdb's copy has only in-frame clones and leaves some out. V and J calls and clone size are given by that table; D and trimming were obtained from the DNA. The table lists approximately 170,000 clones, about nine tenths of them singletons. V lost 6 bases to trimming and J lost 3 bases; unmatched junction nucleotides: 8. Germline V gene lookup returns CDR1 LGHNA and CDR2 YSLEER. The CDR3 length is 15 residues.

The chain is built from TRBV4-3 and TRBJ2-7; 10 nucleotides line up with TRBD1. The sequenced material came from peripheral blood. The sequence came from a man aged 18 to 29 with COVID-19, enrolled during active disease. The CDR3 loop reads CASRVGTGVGYEQYF. CDR3 in DNA: TGCGCCAGCAGGGTGGGGACAGGGGTTGGCTACGAGCAGTACTTC.